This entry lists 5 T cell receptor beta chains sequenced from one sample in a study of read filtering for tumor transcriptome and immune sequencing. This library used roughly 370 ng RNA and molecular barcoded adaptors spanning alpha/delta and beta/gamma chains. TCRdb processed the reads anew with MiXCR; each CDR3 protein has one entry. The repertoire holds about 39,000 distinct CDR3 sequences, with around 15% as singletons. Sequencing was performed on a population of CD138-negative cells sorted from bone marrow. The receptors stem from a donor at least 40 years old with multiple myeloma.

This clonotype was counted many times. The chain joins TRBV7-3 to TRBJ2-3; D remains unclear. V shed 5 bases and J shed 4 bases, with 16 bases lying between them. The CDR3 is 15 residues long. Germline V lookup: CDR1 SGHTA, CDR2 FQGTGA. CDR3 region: CASSRALVRADTQYF. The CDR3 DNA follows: TGTGCCAGCAGCCGCGCGCTCGTTCGAGCAGATACGCAGTATTTT. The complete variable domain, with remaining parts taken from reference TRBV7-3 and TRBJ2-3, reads GAGVSQTPSNKVTEKGKYVELRCDPISGHTALYWYRQSLGQGPEFLIYFQGTGAADDSGLPNDRFFAVRPEGSVSTLKIQRTERGDSAVYLCASSRALVRADTQYFGPGTRLTVL.

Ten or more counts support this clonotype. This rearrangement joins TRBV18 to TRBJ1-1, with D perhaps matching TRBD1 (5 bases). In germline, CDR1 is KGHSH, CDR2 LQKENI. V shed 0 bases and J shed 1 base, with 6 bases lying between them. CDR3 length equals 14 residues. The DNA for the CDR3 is TGTGCCAGCTCACCACCGGGGGGGAACACTGAAGCTTTCTTT. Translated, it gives CASSPPGGNTEAFF.

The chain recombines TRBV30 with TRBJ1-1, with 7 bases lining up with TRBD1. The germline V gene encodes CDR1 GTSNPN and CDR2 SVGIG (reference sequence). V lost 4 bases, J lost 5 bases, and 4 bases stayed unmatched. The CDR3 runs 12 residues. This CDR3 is CAWTRGGTEAFF. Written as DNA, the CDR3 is TGTGCCTGGACCAGGGGGGGGACTGAAGCTTTCTTT.

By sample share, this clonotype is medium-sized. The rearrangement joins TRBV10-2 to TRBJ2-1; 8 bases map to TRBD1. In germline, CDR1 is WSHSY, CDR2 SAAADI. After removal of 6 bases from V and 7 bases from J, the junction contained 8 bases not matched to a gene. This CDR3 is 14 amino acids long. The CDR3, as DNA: TGCGCCAGCAGGGATAACAGGGGGATTAATGAGCAGTTCTTC. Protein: CASRDNRGINEQFF.

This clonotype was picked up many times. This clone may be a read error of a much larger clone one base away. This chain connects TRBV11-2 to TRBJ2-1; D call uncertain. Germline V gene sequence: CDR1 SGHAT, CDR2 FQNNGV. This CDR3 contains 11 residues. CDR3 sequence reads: CASSRDKEQFF. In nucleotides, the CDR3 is TGTGCCAGCAGTCGTGACAAGGAGCAGTTCTTC.